This section outlines one T cell receptor beta chain sequence together with its context. These data come from a study of blood T cell repertoires in COVID-19. The repertoire was sequenced with immunoSEQ multiplex PCR; TCRdb's copy has only in-frame clones and lacks some. The data hold 26,000 or so clones, with roughly 90% observed a single time. The CDR3 consists of 15 residues. V lost 4 bases and J lost 4; bases outside the gene matches: 7. Germline V gene sequence: CDR1 KGHDR, CDR2 SFDVKD. The sequencing input was peripheral blood. This chain uses TRBV24-1 with TRBJ2-7, with 9 nucleotides matching TRBD1. The clonotype comes from a human donor in a cohort sampled during active COVID-19. The CDR3 is CATSDPRDRGYEQYF. The CDR3 DNA reads TGTGCCACCAGTGACCCCCGCGACAGGGGGTACGAGCAGTACTTC.